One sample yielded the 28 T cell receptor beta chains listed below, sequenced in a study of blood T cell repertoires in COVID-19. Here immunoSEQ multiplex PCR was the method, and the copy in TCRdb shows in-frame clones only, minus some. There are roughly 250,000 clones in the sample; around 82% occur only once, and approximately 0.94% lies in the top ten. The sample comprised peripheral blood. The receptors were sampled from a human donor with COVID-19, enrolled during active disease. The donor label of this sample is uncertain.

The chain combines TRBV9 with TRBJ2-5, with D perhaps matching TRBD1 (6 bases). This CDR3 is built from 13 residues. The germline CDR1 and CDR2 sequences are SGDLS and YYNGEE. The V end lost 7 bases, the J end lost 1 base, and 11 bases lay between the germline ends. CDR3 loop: CASSGTSQETQYF. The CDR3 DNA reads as TGTGCCAGCTCCGGGACAAGCCAAGAGACCCAGTACTTC.

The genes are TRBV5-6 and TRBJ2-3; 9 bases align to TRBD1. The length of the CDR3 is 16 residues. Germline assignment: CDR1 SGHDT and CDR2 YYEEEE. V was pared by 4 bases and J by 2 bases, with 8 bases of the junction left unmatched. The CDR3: CASSPGQGRATDTQYF. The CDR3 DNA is TGTGCCAGCAGCCCAGGACAGGGGAGGGCCACAGATACGCAGTATTTT.

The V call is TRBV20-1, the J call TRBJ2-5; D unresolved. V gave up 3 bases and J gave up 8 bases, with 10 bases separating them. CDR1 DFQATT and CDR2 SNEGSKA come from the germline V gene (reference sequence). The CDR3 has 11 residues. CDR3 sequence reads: CSASGRETQYF. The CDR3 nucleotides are TGCAGTGCTAGCGGTCGCGAAACCCAGTACTTC.

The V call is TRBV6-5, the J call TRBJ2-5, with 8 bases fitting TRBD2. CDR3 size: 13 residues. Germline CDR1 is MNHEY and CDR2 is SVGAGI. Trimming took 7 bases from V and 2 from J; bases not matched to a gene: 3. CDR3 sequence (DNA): TGTGCCAGCAAACTAGCGGTGCAAGAGACCCAGTACTTC. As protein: CASKLAVQETQYF.

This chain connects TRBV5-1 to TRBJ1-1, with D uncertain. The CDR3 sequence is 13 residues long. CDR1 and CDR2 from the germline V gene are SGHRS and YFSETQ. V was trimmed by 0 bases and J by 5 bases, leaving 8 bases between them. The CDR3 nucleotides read TGCGCCAGCAGCTTGGAAGTGAGGACTGAAGCTTTCTTT. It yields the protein CASSLEVRTEAFF.

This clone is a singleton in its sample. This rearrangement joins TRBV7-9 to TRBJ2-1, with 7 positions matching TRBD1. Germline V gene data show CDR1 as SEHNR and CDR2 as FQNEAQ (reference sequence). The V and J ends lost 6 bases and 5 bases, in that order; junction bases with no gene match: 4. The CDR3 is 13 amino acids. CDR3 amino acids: CASRFQGDNEQFF. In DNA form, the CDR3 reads TGTGCCAGCAGATTCCAGGGGGACAATGAGCAGTTCTTC. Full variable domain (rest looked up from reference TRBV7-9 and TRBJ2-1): DTGVSQNPRHKITKRGQNVTFRCDPISEHNRLYWYRQTLGQGPEFLTYFQNEAQLEKSRLLSDRFSAERPKGSFSTLEIQRTEQGDSAMYLCASRFQGDNEQFFGPGTRLTVL.

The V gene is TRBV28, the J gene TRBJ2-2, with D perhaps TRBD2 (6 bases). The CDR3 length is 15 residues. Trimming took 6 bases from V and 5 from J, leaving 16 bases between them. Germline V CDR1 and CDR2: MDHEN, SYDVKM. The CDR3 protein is CASSPGLPGTGELFF. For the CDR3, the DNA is TGTGCCAGCAGCCCGGGACTCCCGGGGACCGGGGAGCTGTTTTTT. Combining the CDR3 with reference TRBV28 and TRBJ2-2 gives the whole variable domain DVKVTQSSRYLVKRTGEKVFLECVQDMDHENMFWYRQDPGLGLRLIYFSYDVKMKEKGDIPEGYSVSREKKERFSLILESASTNQTSMYLCASSPGLPGTGELFFGEGSRLTVL.

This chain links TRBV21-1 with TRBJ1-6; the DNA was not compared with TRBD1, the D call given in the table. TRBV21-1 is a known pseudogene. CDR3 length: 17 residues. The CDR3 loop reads CASSNMDSSSYNSPLHF. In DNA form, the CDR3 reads TGTGCCAGCAGCAATATGGACAGCAGCTCCTATAATTCACCCCTCCACTTT.

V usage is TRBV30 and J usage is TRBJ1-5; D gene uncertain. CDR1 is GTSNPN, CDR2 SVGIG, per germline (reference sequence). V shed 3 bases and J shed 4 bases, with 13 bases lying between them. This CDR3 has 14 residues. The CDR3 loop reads CAWSSTGANQPQHF. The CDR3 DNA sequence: TGTGCCTGGAGCTCCACCGGAGCGAATCAGCCCCAGCATTTT. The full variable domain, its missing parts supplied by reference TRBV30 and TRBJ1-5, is SQTIHQWPATLVQPVGSPLSLECTVEGTSNPNLYWYRQAAGRGLQLLFYSVGIGQISSEVPQNLSASRPQDRQFILSSKKLLLSDSGFYLCAWSSTGANQPQHFGDGTRLSIL.

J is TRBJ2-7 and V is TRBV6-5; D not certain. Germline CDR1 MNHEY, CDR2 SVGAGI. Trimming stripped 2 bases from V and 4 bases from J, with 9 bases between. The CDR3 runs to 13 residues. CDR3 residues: CASSYAFRYEQYF. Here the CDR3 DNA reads TGTGCCAGCAGTTACGCGTTCAGGTACGAGCAGTACTTC.

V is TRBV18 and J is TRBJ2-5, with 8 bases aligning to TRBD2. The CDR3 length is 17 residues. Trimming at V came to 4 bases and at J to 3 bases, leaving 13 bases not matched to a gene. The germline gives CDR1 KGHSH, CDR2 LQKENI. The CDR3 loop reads CASSRSLSGIGEETQYF. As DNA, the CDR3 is TGTGCCAGCTCACGAAGTCTTAGCGGGATAGGAGAAGAGACCCAGTACTTC.

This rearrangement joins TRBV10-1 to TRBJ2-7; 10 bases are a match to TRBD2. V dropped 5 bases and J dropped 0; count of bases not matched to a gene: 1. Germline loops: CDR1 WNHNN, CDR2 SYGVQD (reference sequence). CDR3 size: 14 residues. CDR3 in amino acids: CASSTSGNSYEQYF. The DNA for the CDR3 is TGCGCCAGCAGTACTAGCGGGAACTCCTACGAGCAGTACTTC.

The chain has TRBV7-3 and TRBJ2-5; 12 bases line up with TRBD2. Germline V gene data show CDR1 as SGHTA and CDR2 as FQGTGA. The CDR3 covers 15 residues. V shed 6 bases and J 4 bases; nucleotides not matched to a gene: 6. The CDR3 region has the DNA TGTGCCAGCAGTCGCCTAGCGGGAGGGGGAGAGACCCAGTACTTC. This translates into CASSRLAGGGETQYF.

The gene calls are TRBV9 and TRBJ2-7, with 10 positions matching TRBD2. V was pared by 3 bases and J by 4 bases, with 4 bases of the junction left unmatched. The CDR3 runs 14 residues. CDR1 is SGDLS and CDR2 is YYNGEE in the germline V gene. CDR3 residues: CASSAAGGPYEQYF. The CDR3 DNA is TGTGCCAGCAGCGCAGCGGGAGGGCCATACGAGCAGTACTTC.

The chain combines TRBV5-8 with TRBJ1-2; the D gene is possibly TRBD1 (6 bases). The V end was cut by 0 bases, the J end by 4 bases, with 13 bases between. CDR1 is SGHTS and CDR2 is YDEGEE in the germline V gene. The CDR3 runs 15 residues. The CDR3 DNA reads TGTGCCAGCAGCTTGGAACAGGGCTCTCGCTATGGCTACACCTTC. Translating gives CASSLEQGSRYGYTF.

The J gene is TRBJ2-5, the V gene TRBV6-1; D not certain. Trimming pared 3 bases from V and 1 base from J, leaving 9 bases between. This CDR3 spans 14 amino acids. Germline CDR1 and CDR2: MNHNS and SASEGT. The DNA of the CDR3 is TGTGCCAGCAGTGACACACACACCCAAGAGACCCAGTACTTC. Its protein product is CASSDTHTQETQYF.

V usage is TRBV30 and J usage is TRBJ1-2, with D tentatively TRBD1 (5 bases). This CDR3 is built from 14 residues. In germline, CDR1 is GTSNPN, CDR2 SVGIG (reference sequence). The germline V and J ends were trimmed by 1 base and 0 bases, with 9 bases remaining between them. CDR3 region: CAWSARASNYGYTF. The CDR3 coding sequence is TGTGCCTGGAGTGCCAGGGCTTCTAACTATGGCTACACCTTC.

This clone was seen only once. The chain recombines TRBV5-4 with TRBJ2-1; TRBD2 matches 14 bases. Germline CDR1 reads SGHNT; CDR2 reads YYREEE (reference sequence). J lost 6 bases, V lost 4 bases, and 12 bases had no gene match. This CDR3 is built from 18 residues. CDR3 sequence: CASSPAGLAGVLGNEQFF. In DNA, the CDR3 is TGTGCCAGCAGCCCAGCGGGACTAGCGGGAGTTTTGGGCAATGAGCAGTTCTTC. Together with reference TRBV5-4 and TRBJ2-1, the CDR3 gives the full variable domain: ETGVTQSPTHLIKTRGQQVTLRCSSQSGHNTVSWYQQALGQGPQFIFQYYREEENGRGNFPPRFSGLQFPNYSSELNVNALELDDSALYLCASSPAGLAGVLGNEQFFGPGTRLTVL.

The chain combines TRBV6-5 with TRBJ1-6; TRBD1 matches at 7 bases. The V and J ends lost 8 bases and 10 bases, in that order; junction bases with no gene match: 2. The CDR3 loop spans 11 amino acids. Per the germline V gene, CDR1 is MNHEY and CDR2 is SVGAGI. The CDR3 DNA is TGTGCCAGCTCCAGGGGGTCACCCCTCCACTTT. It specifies CASSRGSPLHF.

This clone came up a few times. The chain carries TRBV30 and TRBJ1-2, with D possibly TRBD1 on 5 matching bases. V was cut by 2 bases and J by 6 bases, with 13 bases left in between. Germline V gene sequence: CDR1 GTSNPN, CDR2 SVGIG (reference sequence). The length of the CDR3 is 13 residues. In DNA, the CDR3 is TGTGCCTGGAGTCAGGGATCGGGCAATGGCTACACCTTC. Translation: CAWSQGSGNGYTF.

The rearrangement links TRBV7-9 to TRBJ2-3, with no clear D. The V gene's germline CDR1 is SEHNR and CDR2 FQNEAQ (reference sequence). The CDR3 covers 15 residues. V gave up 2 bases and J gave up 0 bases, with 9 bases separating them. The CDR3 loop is CASSLLTTSTDTQYF. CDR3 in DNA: TGTGCCAGCAGCTTACTTACGACTAGCACAGATACGCAGTATTTT.

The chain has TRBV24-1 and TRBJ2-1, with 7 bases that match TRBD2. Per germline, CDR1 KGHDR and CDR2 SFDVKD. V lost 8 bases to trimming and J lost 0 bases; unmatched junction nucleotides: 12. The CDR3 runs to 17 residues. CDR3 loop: CATTKVGRESSYNEQFF. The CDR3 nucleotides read TGTGCCACCACAAAGGTGGGGAGGGAGAGCTCCTACAATGAGCAGTTCTTC.

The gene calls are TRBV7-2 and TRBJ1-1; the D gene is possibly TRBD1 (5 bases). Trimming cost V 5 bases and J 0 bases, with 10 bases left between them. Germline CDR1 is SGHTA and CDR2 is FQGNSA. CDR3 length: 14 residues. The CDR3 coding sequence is TGTGCCAGCAGCCGCAGGGCCATGAACACTGAAGCTTTCTTT. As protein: CASSRRAMNTEAFF. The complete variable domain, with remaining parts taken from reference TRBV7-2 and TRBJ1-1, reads GAGVSQSPSNKVTEKGKDVELRCDPISGHTALYWYRQSLGQGLEFLIYFQGNSAPDKSGLPSDRFSAERTGGSVSTLTIQRTQQEDSAVYLCASSRRAMNTEAFFGQGTRLTVV.

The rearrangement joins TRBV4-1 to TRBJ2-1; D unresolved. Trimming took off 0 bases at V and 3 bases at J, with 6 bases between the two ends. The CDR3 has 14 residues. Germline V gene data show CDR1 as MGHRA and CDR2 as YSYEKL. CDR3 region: CASSQEALYNEQFF. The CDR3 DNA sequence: TGCGCCAGCAGCCAAGAAGCTCTCTACAATGAGCAGTTCTTC.

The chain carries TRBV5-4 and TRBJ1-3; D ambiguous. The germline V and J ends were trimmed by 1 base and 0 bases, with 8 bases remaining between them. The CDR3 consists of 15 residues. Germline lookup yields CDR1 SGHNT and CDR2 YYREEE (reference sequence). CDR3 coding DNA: TGTGCCAGCAGCTTGTTTCAGAACTCTGGAAACACCATATATTTT. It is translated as CASSLFQNSGNTIYF.

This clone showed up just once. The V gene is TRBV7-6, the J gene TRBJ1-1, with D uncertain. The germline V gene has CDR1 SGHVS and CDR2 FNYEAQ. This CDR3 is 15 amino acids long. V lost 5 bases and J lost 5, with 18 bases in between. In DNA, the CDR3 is TGTGCCAGCAGCCCCCGGAGGCAAGCGACGACTGAAGCTTTCTTT. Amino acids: CASSPRRQATTEAFF.

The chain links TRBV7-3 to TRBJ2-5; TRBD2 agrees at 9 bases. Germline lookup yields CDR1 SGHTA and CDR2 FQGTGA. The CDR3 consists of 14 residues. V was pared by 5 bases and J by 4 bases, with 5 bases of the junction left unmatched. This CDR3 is CASSPGAGGETQYF. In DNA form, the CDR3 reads TGTGCCAGCAGCCCTGGAGCGGGAGGAGAGACCCAGTACTTC.

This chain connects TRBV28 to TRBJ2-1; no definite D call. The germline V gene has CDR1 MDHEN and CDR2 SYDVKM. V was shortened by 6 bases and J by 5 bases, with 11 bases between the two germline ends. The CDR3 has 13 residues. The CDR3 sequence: CASSRVLNNEQFF. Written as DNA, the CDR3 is TGTGCCAGCAGCCGGGTCTTGAACAATGAGCAGTTCTTC. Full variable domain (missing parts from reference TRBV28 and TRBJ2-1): DVKVTQSSRYLVKRTGEKVFLECVQDMDHENMFWYRQDPGLGLRLIYFSYDVKMKEKGDIPEGYSVSREKKERFSLILESASTNQTSMYLCASSRVLNNEQFFGPGTRLTVL.